This T cell receptor (beta chain) was profiled in a study of blood T cells in healthy people across ages. Study findings and constraints: Per-million-T-cell TCR beta diversity fell roughly linearly with age. Those diversity estimates obtained from one million T cells were thought to be underestimates.

Germline CDR1 DFQATT, CDR2 SNEGSKA (reference sequence). Trimming took off 6 bases at V and 1 base at J, with 17 bases between the two ends. This CDR3 has 15 residues. A sample-barcoded 5' primer and a J-beta primer mix were used in a second PCR of roughly 6 to 12 cycles. Via MiXCR, TCRdb re-called the 5' RACE reads, giving one row per CDR3 protein. Of fewer than 1.5 million distinct CDR3 sequences in the sample, around 39% were seen once. As for this clonotype: Its antigen is not identified.

Each donor supplied ten milliliters of peripheral blood. The sequence derives from a woman aged 18 to 35 in good health. Specimen: blood. The chain has TRBV20-1 and TRBJ2-3, with a weak D call TRBD2 (5 bases). The CDR3 spells CSALDGERGTDTQYF. DNA of the CDR3: TGCAGTGCCCTGGACGGAGAGAGGGGCACAGATACGCAGTATTTT.